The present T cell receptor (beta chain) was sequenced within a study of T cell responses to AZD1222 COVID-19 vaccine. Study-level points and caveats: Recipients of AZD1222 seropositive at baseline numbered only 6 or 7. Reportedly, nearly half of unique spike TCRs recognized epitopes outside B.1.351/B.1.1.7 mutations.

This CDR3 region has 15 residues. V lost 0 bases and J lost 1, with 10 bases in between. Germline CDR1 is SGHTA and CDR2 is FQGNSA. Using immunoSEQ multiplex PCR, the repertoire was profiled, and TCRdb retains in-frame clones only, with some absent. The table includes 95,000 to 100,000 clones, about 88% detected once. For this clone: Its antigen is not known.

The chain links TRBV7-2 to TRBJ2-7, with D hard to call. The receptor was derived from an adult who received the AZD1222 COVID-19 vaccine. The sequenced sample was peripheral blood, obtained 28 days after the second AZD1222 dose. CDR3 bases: TGTGCCAGCAGCTTAGCGAAAGGCCTTTCCTACGAGCAGTACTTC. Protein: CASSLAKGLSYEQYF.